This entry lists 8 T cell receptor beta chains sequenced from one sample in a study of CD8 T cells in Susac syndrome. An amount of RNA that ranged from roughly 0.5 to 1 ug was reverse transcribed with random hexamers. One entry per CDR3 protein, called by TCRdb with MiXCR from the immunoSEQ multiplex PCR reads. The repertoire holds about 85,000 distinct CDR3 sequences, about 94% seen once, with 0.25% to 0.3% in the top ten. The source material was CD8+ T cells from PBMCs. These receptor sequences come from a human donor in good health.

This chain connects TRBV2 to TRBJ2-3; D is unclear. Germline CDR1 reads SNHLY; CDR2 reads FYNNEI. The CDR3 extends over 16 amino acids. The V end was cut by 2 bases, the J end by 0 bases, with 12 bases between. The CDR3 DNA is TGTGCCAGCAGTGAATGGGCAGGAGATAGCACAGATACGCAGTATTTT. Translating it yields CASSEWAGDSTDTQYF.

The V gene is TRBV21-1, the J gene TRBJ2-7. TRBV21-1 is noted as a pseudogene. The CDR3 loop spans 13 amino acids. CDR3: CATSAADSYEQYV. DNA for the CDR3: TGTGCCACTTCGGCGGCGGACTCCTACGAGCAGTACGTC.

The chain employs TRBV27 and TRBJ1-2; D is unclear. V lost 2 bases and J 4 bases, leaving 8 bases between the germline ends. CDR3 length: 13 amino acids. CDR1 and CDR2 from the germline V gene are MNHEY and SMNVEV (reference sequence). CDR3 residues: CASSLAAGYGYTF. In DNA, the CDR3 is TGTGCCAGCAGTTTAGCGGCGGGCTATGGCTACACCTTC.

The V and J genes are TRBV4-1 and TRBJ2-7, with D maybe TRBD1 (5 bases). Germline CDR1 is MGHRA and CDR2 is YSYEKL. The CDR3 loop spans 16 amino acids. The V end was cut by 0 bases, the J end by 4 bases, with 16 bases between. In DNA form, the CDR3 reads TGCGCCAGCAGCCAAGAAGATAGGGGCTTGAGTTACGAGCAGTACGTC. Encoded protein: CASSQEDRGLSYEQYV.

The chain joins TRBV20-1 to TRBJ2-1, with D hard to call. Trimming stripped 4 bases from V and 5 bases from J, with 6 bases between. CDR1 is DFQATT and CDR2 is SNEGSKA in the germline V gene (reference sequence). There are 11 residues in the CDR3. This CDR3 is CSANENNEQFF. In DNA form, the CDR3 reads TGCAGTGCTAACGAGAACAATGAGCAGTTCTTC.

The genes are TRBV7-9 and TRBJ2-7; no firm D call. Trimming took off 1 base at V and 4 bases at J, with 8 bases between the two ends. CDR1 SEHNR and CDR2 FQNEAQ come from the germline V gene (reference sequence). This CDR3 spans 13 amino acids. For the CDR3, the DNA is TGTGCCAGCAGCTTAGAAGGAATATACGAGCAGTACTTC. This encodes CASSLEGIYEQYF.

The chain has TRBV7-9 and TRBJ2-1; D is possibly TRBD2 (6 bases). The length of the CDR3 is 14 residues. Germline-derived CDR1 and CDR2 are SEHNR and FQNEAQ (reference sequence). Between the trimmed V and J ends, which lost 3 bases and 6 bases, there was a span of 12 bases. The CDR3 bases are TGTGCCAGCAGCTTCGTACTGGAGGGCAATGAGCAGTTCTTC. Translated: CASSFVLEGNEQFF.

For the CDR3, the DNA is TGTGCCAGCAGCCAAGAGGGAACTAGCGGGAGGGTGGAGCAGTTCTTC. It yields the protein CASSQEGTSGRVEQFF. The chain combines TRBV3-1 with TRBJ2-1; 13 bases align to TRBD2. J gave up 10 bases and V 0 bases, and 6 bases lay outside the gene matches. This CDR3 contains 16 residues. Germline CDR1 reads LGHDT; CDR2 reads YNNKEL (reference sequence).